This T cell receptor beta chain was retrieved from a study of CD8 T cells in ankylosing spondylitis. The study's findings and limits: Disease-linked clones had a CD8+ phenotype and relatively low frequency in peripheral blood. Past research had described some motif variants in reactive arthritis synovial fluid and blood. Disease-linked clones were reportedly significantly enriched in matched ankylosing spondylitis synovial fluid. It appeared that ankylosing spondylitis blood was characterized by a TCR beta motif of under ten highly homologous variants.

This CDR3 spans 14 amino acids. Germline CDR1 is LGHDT and CDR2 is YNNKEL (reference sequence). V dropped 1 base and J dropped 3 bases, with 9 bases sitting between them. Quantitative 5'-RACE was performed with molecular barcodes, and it yielded the TCR beta libraries. TCRdb re-analysed the 5' RACE reads in MiXCR, keeping a single row per CDR3 protein. The sample lists approximately 400,000 distinct CDR3 sequences, roughly 25% seen once, with 0.89% in the top ten. With regard to this clonotype: Its target is unknown.

This sequence joins TRBV3-1 and TRBJ1-1; the D is unclear. Sequences were obtained from blood, either unsorted or a sorted T cell fraction (not recorded which). This receptor was taken from a male donor with ankylosing spondylitis. CDR3 residues: CASSQGWADTEAFF. The CDR3 bases are TGTGCCAGCAGCCAAGGTTGGGCCGACACTGAAGCTTTCTTT.